The sequence of this T cell receptor (beta chain) was determined in a study of OX40 agonist ivuxolimab in advanced cancers. Across the study: Patients were dosed with the agonistic anti-OX40 (CD134) antibody ivuxolimab. The dose-escalation cohort had hepatocellular carcinoma, melanoma, renal cell or head and neck cancer. Mean age about 60 years, range about 23 to 80; about 85% male.

As for this clone: What it recognizes is unknown.

Sequencing was performed with immunoSEQ multiplex PCR; in TCRdb, only in-frame clones are kept and a portion is missing. This sample has 60,000 or so clones, with about 89% found just once. Notes on the study in general: CD4+ and CD8+ T cells in blood underwent clonal expansion by week 6 at 0.1 to 3.0 mg/kg.

This sequence was found in an adult with an advanced solid tumor such as melanoma, head and neck, liver or kidney cancer. This specimen was CD4+ or CD8+ T cells sorted from blood, taken in a trial of the OX40 agonist ivuxolimab.

The CDR3 is CAISGSFRDSPLGYTF. CDR3 sequence (DNA): TGTGCCATCAGTGGGTCCTTCCGGGACAGTCCTCTAGGCTACACCTTC. The chain carries TRBV10-3 and TRBJ1-2, with TRBD1 matching over 7 bases. This CDR3 contains 16 residues. Germline loops: CDR1 ENHRY, CDR2 SYGVKD. With V trimmed by 4 bases and J by 8 bases, 16 bases remained unmatched.